The 4 T cell receptor beta chains below were found in one sample sequenced in a study of cytomegalovirus exposure and HLA in healthy donors. The primer mix had 60 Vbeta and 13 Jbeta primers. TCRdb's copy holds only in-frame clones and misses some; the assay was immunoSEQ multiplex PCR. This table holds 130,000 to 150,000 clones, 55% to 85% found once. The sample was PBMCs. These receptors came from a middle-aged man in good health and CMV-seronegative.

V is TRBV29-1 and J is TRBJ2-1; 10 bases line up with TRBD1. The V and J ends lost 6 bases and 7 bases, in that order; junction bases with no gene match: 3. Germline V CDR1 and CDR2: SQVTM, ANQGSEA. The CDR3 contains 12 residues. The CDR3 nucleotides read TGCAGCGTAGGGACAGGGGATAATGAGCAGTTCTTC. Translated: CSVGTGDNEQFF.

The rearrangement joins TRBV18 to TRBJ2-1; D may be TRBD2 (5 bases). V lost 4 bases and J lost 1, with 11 bases in between. CDR3 length: 15 amino acids. Germline V gene data show CDR1 as KGHSH and CDR2 as LQKENI. CDR3 sequence reads: CASSRTGQSYNEQFF. CDR3 nucleotides: TGTGCCAGCTCACGGACTGGCCAGTCCTACAATGAGCAGTTCTTC.

This chain links TRBV18 with TRBJ1-1; D is unresolved. CDR1 and CDR2 from the germline V gene are KGHSH and LQKENI. The CDR3 spans 15 residues. The ends were cut back, 3 bases at V and 6 bases at J, with 17 bases in the middle. DNA for the CDR3: TGTGCCAGCTCACCCATAGGCGCTCCTCAGGCTGAAGCTTTCTTT. Translated: CASSPIGAPQAEAFF. Complete variable domain (other parts from reference TRBV18 and TRBJ1-1): NAGVMQNPRHLVRRRGQEARLRCSPMKGHSHVYWYRQLPEEGLKFMVYLQKENIIDESGMPKERFSAEFPKEGPSILRIQQVVRGDSAAYFCASSPIGAPQAEAFFGQGTRLTVV.

This clone has just one count. This chain uses TRBV9 with TRBJ1-1; 9 nucleotides align to TRBD1. J lost 6 bases, V lost 7 bases, and 10 bases had no gene match. Germline V CDR1 and CDR2: SGDLS, YYNGEE. This CDR3 comprises 14 residues. CDR3 DNA sequence: TGTGCCAGCGGTCCGACAGGGGGATTATCTGAAGCTTTCTTT. Amino acid sequence: CASGPTGGLSEAFF. Supplemented by reference TRBV9 and TRBJ1-1, the full variable domain reads DSGVTQTPKHLITATGQRVTLRCSPRSGDLSVYWYQQSLDQGLQFLIQYYNGEERAKGNILERFSAQQFPDLHSELNLSSLELGDSALYFCASGPTGGLSEAFFGQGTRLTVV.